These 29 T cell receptor beta chains were sequenced from one sample in a study of blood T cell repertoires in COVID-19. Method: immunoSEQ multiplex PCR; TCRdb's copy keeps in-frame clones and lacks some. Among approximately 54,000 clones listed, roughly 90% were seen once. The sample consisted of peripheral blood. The receptors were gathered from a man aged 45-65 years with acute or convalescent COVID-19.

The chain carries TRBV6-5 and TRBJ2-3, with D perhaps matching TRBD2 (6 bases). V was shortened by 8 bases and J by 0 bases, with 15 bases between the two germline ends. The germline CDR1 and CDR2 sequences are MNHEY and SVGAGI. The CDR3 is 15 residues long. CDR3 in amino acids: CASFKASASTDTQYF. CDR3 nucleotides: TGTGCCAGCTTTAAGGCTAGCGCTAGCACAGATACGCAGTATTTT.

This CDR3 is CASTGGGSSYEQYF. In DNA, the CDR3 is TGTGCCAGCACTGGTGGCGGGAGCTCCTACGAGCAGTACTTC. The chain uses TRBV2 and TRBJ2-7; TRBD2 aligns across 7 bases. This CDR3 contains 14 residues. V gave up 7 bases and J gave up 0 bases; unmatched junction bases: 6. CDR1 SNHLY and CDR2 FYNNEI come from the germline V gene.

The V gene is TRBV6-5, the J gene TRBJ2-2; a possible D gene is TRBD1 (5 bases). Germline CDR1 is MNHEY and CDR2 is SVGAGI. V lost 5 bases to trimming and J lost 4 bases, with 11 bases between them. The CDR3 has 14 residues. The DNA of the CDR3 is TGTGCCAGCAGTCTCCAGGGTCCCACCGGGGAGCTGTTTTTT. Amino acid sequence: CASSLQGPTGELFF.

The chain is built from TRBV18 and TRBJ1-5; 12 nucleotides align to TRBD1. From germline, CDR1 is KGHSH and CDR2 LQKENI. The CDR3 totals 16 residues. The V gene end was trimmed by 5 bases and the J gene end by 7 bases; junction bases not matched to a gene: 9. The CDR3 region is CASSTGTGGQEQPQHF. The CDR3 coding sequence is TGTGCCAGCTCAACCGGGACAGGGGGCCAGGAGCAGCCCCAGCATTTT.

As DNA, the CDR3 is TGTGCCAGCAGCCAGAGCGGGACAGGAGAGACCCAGTACTTC. This gives the protein CASSQSGTGETQYF. V is TRBV7-6 and J is TRBJ2-5, with D perhaps matching TRBD1 (8 bases). The V end was cut by 5 bases, the J end by 4 bases, with 14 bases between. Germline assignment: CDR1 SGHVS and CDR2 FNYEAQ. The CDR3 extends over 14 amino acids.

J is TRBJ1-2 and V is TRBV6-5, with TRBD1 matching 11 bases. V lost 4 bases, J lost 8 bases, and 12 bases stayed unmatched. The V gene's germline CDR1 is MNHEY and CDR2 SVGAGI. The CDR3 has 16 residues. CDR3 coding DNA: TGTGCCAGCAGTTCCCCCTGGGACAGGGGGAACGAAGGCTACACCTTC. The encoded protein is CASSSPWDRGNEGYTF.

The chain joins TRBV9 to TRBJ2-7; TRBD2 aligns across 8 bases. Per germline, CDR1 SGDLS and CDR2 YYNGEE. After removal of 4 bases from V and 4 bases from J, the junction contained 10 bases not matched to a gene. The CDR3 has 15 amino acids. The CDR3 DNA follows: TGTGCCAGCAGCAAGAGCGGGAGCGGGGGATACGAGCAGTACTTC. Protein: CASSKSGSGGYEQYF.

This chain joins TRBV6-5 and TRBJ1-2, with 10 nucleotides matching TRBD1. This CDR3 has 12 residues. The V and J ends lost 6 bases and 11 bases, in that order; junction bases with no gene match: 6. Looked up from germline, CDR1 is MNHEY and CDR2 is SVGAGI. CDR3 bases: TGTGCCAGCAGGGGAGGGGACAGGGGTTACACCTTC. Its translation is CASRGGDRGYTF.

The V gene is TRBV6-1, the J gene TRBJ1-5; weak D call: TRBD1 (6 bases). The CDR3 totals 15 residues. Trimming took 3 bases from V and 2 from J, leaving 11 bases between them. The germline CDR1 and CDR2 sequences are MNHNS and SASEGT. DNA of the CDR3: TGTGCCAGCAGTGACAGGGGTAAAGGCAATCAGCCCCAGCATTTT. Protein product: CASSDRGKGNQPQHF.

The chain is built from TRBV4-1 and TRBJ1-2; D perhaps matches TRBD1 (5 bases). This CDR3 is 15 amino acids long. Per the germline V gene, CDR1 is MGHRA and CDR2 is YSYEKL. V lost 6 bases and J lost 0, with 14 bases in between. CDR3 region: CASSVIGTSNYGYTF. DNA for the CDR3: TGCGCCAGCAGTGTGATTGGGACTTCTAACTATGGCTACACCTTC.

The CDR3 DNA reads TGTGCCAGTAGTAGGGGGACAGGGGGGCAAGAGACCCAGTACTTC. Translation gives CASSRGTGGQETQYF. This chain joins TRBV19 and TRBJ2-5, with 11 bases that match TRBD1. The CDR3 has 15 residues. Germline CDR1 is LNHDA and CDR2 is SQIVND (reference sequence). J lost 2 bases, V lost 4 bases, and 3 bases had no gene match.

This chain connects TRBV5-1 to TRBJ2-7; D is perhaps TRBD1 (5 bases). The germline V gene has CDR1 SGHRS and CDR2 YFSETQ. The CDR3 is 13 amino acids. Deletions cut 0 bases from V and 4 bases from J, with 8 bases between. Here the CDR3 reads CASSLETGYEQYF. In nucleotides, the CDR3 is TGCGCCAGCAGCTTGGAAACAGGTTACGAGCAGTACTTC.

This chain's CDR3 is CASSQGVGQGAWNEQFF. CDR3 bases: TGTGCCAGCAGCCAAGGCGTGGGGCAGGGGGCATGGAATGAGCAGTTCTTC. This rearrangement joins TRBV3-1 (or the pseudogene TRBV3-2) to TRBJ2-1; 8 nucleotides agree with TRBD1. Germline CDR1 reads LGHDT; CDR2 reads YNNKEL (reference sequence). V gave up 1 base and J gave up 7 bases; unmatched junction bases: 12. The CDR3 is 17 amino acids.

V is TRBV7-8 and J is TRBJ2-7; 9 positions agree with TRBD1. The CDR3 runs 16 residues. After removal of 0 bases from V and 2 bases from J, the junction contained 5 bases not matched to a gene. Germline V gene lookup returns CDR1 SGHVS and CDR2 FQNEAQ. The CDR3 DNA follows: TGTGCCAGCAGCTTAGCGGGGACAGGGCAGACCTACGAGCAGTACTTC. This sequence encodes CASSLAGTGQTYEQYF.

The CDR3 nucleotides are TGTGCCAGCAGCAATCGACAGTCTTTATCCTACGAGCAGTACTTC. Translating it yields CASSNRQSLSYEQYF. J is TRBJ2-7 and V is TRBV7-8; tentatively, D is TRBD1 (5 bases). Germline CDR1 SGHVS, CDR2 FQNEAQ. The V end was cut by 5 bases, the J end by 1 base, with 15 bases between. CDR3 length: 15 amino acids.

This chain links TRBV11-3 with TRBJ2-3; D gene unclear. This CDR3 comprises 17 residues. The V end was cut by 1 base, the J end by 4 bases, with 18 bases between. Germline V gene data show CDR1 as SGHNT and CDR2 as YENEEA. For the CDR3, the DNA is TGTGCCAGCAGCTTAGCGGGTCCGGCGGTCCCGGCAGATACGCAGTATTTT. Its translation: CASSLAGPAVPADTQYF.

V gene TRBV7-2 combines with J gene TRBJ2-3; D possibly corresponds to TRBD2 (6 bases). The germline gives CDR1 SGHTA, CDR2 FQGNSA. V lost 4 bases and J lost 0, with 11 bases in between. This CDR3 is 15 amino acids long. The CDR3 nucleotides read TGTGCCAGCAGCTGGGCGGGGACTAGCACAGATACGCAGTATTTT. Its protein product is CASSWAGTSTDTQYF. Together with reference TRBV7-2 and TRBJ2-3, the CDR3 gives the full variable domain: GAGVSQSPSNKVTEKGKDVELRCDPISGHTALYWYRQSLGQGLEFLIYFQGNSAPDKSGLPSDRFSAERTGGSVSTLTIQRTQQEDSAVYLCASSWAGTSTDTQYFGPGTRLTVL.

The rearrangement joins TRBV19 to TRBJ1-1; possible D gene TRBD1, 6 bases. Per germline, CDR1 LNHDA and CDR2 SQIVND (reference sequence). V dropped 6 bases and J dropped 1 base, with 12 bases sitting between them. This CDR3 region has 14 residues. This CDR3 reads CASSQGRWNTEAFF. The CDR3 nucleotides are TGTGCCAGTAGCCAGGGGCGATGGAACACTGAAGCTTTCTTT.

Only one count was recorded for this clone. V is TRBV6-5 and J is TRBJ1-1, with TRBD1 matching over 8 bases. The CDR3 has 15 amino acids. V was clipped by 4 bases and J by 0 bases; unmatched bases: 4. Germline loops: CDR1 MNHEY, CDR2 SVGAGI. The DNA of the CDR3 is TGTGCCAGCAGTTTGTGGACAGGGATGAACACTGAAGCTTTCTTT. It specifies CASSLWTGMNTEAFF.

The chain is built from TRBV6-5 and TRBJ1-6; TRBD1 might be the D (5 bases). Trimming pared 8 bases from V and 4 bases from J, leaving 12 bases between. The CDR3 covers 14 residues. Germline CDR1 MNHEY, CDR2 SVGAGI. CDR3 nucleotides: TGTGCCAGCTCGCCAGGGCCTTATAATTCACCCCTCCACTTT. It codes for CASSPGPYNSPLHF.

V usage is TRBV6-6 and J usage is TRBJ2-7; 9 nucleotides line up with TRBD2. The V and J ends lost 8 bases and 6 bases, in that order; junction bases with no gene match: 2. The CDR3 spans 11 residues. Germline lookup yields CDR1 MNHNY and CDR2 SVGAGI (reference sequence). The CDR3 region has the DNA TGTGCCAGCGTGCGGGAGGGCGAGCAGTACTTC. Translated: CASVREGEQYF.

This clone was recorded only once. The chain has TRBV18 and TRBJ1-2, with TRBD1 matching 7 bases. The CDR3 loop spans 14 amino acids. Germline V CDR1 and CDR2: KGHSH, LQKENI. Trimming cost V 3 bases and J 1 base; bases outside gene matches: 2. The CDR3 is CASSPRDSNYGYTF. Here the CDR3 DNA reads TGTGCCAGCTCACCTCGGGACAGTAACTATGGCTACACCTTC.

The V gene is TRBV2, the J gene TRBJ2-2; 11 nucleotides line up with TRBD2. The length of the CDR3 is 16 residues. V was pared by 2 bases and J by 5 bases, with 4 bases of the junction left unmatched. Germline loops: CDR1 SNHLY, CDR2 FYNNEI. The CDR3 bases are TGTGCCAGCAGTGAAACTAGCGGGAGAAAAACCGGGGAGCTGTTTTTT. Translating gives CASSETSGRKTGELFF.

The chain uses TRBV7-9 and TRBJ1-1, with TRBD1 as a possible D gene (5 bases). Looked up from germline, CDR1 is SEHNR and CDR2 is FQNEAQ (reference sequence). The CDR3 consists of 15 residues. The ends were cut back, 1 base at V and 3 bases at J, with 12 bases in the middle. The CDR3 spells CASSLDSREHTEAFF. CDR3 nucleotides: TGTGCCAGCAGCTTAGATAGCAGGGAACACACTGAAGCTTTCTTT.

The CDR3: CASSLDWETQYF. The CDR3 bases are TGTGCCAGCAGTTTAGACTGGGAGACCCAGTACTTC. The chain combines TRBV12-3 or TRBV12-4 with TRBJ2-5; the D is unclear. Trimming took off 1 base at V and 5 bases at J, with 5 bases between the two ends. The CDR3 contains 12 residues.

V gene TRBV7-2 combines with J gene TRBJ1-1; 10 bases match TRBD1. Germline CDR1 SGHTA, CDR2 FQGNSA. The junction had 4 bases not matched to a gene; V was cut back by 5 bases and J by 7 bases. The CDR3 runs to 13 residues. CDR3 nucleotide sequence: TGTGCCAGCAGCCGGGACAGGGGAAGTGAAGCTTTCTTT. Encoded protein: CASSRDRGSEAFF.

The J gene is TRBJ2-5, the V gene TRBV4-1, with D perhaps matching TRBD1 (5 bases). The CDR3 is 20 residues long. Germline V lookup: CDR1 MGHRA, CDR2 YSYEKL. Between the trimmed V and J ends, which lost 2 bases and 0 bases, there was a span of 25 bases. The CDR3 sequence: CASSQLLLETDRQYQETQYF. The CDR3 nucleotides are TGCGCCAGCAGCCAACTTCTCTTGGAGACAGATAGACAGTACCAAGAGACCCAGTACTTC.

The chain carries TRBV13 and TRBJ2-7; 9 nucleotides line up with TRBD1. CDR1 and CDR2 (germline): PRHDT, FYEKMQ (reference sequence). Germline trimming cut 3 bases from V and 4 bases from J; bases unmatched to any gene: 4. The CDR3 loop spans 14 amino acids. CDR3 bases: TGTGCCAGCAGCTTCCGACAGGGGGTATACGAGCAGTACTTC. It is translated as CASSFRQGVYEQYF.

The CDR3 bases are TGTGCCTGGGGGGACCCAGAGCAGTTCTTC. Translated, it gives CAWGDPEQFF. The chain combines TRBV7-9 with TRBJ2-1; possibly TRBD2 for D (6 bases). This CDR3 contains 10 residues. V lost 11 bases and J lost 10, with 12 bases in between. Germline assignment: CDR1 SEHNR and CDR2 FQNEAQ (reference sequence).